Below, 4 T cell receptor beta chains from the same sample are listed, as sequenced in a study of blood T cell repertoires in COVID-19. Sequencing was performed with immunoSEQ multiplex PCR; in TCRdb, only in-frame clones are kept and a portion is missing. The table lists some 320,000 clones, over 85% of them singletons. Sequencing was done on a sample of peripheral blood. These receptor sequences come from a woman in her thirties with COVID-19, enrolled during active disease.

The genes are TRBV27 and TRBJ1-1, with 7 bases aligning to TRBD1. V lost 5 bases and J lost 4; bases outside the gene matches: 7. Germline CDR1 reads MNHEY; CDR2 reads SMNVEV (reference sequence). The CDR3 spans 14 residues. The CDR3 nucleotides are TGTGCCAGCAGTAGGCTACAGGGGTCCACTGAAGCTTTCTTT. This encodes CASSRLQGSTEAFF.

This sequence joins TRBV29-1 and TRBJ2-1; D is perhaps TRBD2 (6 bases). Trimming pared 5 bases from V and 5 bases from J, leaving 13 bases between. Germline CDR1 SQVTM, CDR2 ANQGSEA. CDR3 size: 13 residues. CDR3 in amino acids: CSVPAGPNNEQFF. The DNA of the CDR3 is TGCAGCGTTCCAGCGGGCCCTAACAATGAGCAGTTCTTC.

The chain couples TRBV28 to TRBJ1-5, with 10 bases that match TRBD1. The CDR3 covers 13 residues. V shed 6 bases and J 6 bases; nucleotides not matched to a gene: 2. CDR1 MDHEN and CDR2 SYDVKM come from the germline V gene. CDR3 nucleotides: TGTGCCAGCAGGGGGGACAGGGGTCAGCCCCAGCATTTT. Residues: CASRGDRGQPQHF.

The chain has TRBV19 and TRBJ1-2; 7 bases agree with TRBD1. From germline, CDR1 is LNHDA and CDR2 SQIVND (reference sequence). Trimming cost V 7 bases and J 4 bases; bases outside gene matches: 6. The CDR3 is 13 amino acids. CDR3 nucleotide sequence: TGTGCCAGTAAGGAGGGGGCTAGCTATGGCTACACCTTC. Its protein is CASKEGASYGYTF.